This T cell receptor (beta chain) is drawn from a study of control samples from healthy donors and cancer patients. This table comes from immunoSEQ multiplex PCR, and its TCRdb copy is limited to in-frame clones, with some not included. The data show about 220,000 clones, with 85% to 95% seen just once and about 1.6% held by the top ten. The germline V and J ends were trimmed by 2 bases and 1 base, with 5 bases remaining between them. CDR1 SEHNR and CDR2 FQNEAQ come from the germline V gene (reference sequence). The CDR3 length is 13 residues. This TCR was recovered from a man in his fifties or sixties in good health. The V and J genes are TRBV7-9 and TRBJ1-1; D remains unclear. The sequencing sample was made of blood. CDR3 region: CASSLIGNTEAFF. CDR3 DNA: TGTGCCAGCAGCTTAATAGGGAACACTGAAGCTTTCTTT.